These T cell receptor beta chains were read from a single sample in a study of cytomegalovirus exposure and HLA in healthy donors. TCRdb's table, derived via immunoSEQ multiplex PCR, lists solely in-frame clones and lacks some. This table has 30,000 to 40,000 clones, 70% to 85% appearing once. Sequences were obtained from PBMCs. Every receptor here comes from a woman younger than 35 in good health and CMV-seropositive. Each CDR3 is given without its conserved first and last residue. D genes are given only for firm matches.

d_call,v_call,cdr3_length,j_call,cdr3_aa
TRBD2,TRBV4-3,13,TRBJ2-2,ASSQEAGGPGELF
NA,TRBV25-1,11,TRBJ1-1,ASSDPGWSEAF
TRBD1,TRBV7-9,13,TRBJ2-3,ASSGRTGARDTQY
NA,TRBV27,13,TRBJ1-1,ASSYVMAVNTEAF
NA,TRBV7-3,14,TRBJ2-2,ASSRAGTANTGELF
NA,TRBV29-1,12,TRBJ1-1,SVEKIQGNTEAF
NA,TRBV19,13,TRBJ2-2,ASREGGGSDGELF
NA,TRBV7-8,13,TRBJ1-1,ASSSPGNVNTEAF
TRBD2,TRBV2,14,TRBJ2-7,ASSAYLSGVSYEQY
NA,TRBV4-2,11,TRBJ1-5,ASSQVGVEPQH
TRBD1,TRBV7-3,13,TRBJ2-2,ASSLTGVKTGELF
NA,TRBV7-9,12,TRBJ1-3,ASSPEAAGNTIY
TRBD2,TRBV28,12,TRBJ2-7,ASGKSGGSYEQY
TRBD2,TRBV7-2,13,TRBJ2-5,ASSPLAGGLETQY
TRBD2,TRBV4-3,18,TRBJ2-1,ASSLGGLAGVGRRYNEQF
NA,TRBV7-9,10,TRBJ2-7,SSSLLDHEQY
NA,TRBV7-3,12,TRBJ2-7,ASSLTAGSYEQY
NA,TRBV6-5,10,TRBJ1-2,ASSYQGYGYT
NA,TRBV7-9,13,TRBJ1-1,ASSTGNRLNTEAF
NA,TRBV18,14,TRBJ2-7,ASSTTQGPRTYEQY
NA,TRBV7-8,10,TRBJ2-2,ASSPFTGELF
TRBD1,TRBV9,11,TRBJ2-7,ASSAQGAYEQY
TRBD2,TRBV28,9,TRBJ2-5,ASRGGETQY
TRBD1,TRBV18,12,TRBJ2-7,ASSPQQGFYEQY
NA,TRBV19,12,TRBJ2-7,ASSSPGHTYEQY
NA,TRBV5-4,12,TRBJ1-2,ASSLGNNNYGYT
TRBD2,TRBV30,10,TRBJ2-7,AWTSGSWEQY
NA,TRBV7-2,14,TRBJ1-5,ASSPGDFYSNQPQH
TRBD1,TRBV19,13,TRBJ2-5,ASTQRQGTGETQY
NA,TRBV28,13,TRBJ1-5,ASSLYRRVGQPQH
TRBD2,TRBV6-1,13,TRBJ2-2,ASRLAGRVTGELF
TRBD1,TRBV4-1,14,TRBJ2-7,ASSPGNRDRDYEQY
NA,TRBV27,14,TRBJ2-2,ASSPGPGKGAGELF
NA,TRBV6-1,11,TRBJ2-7,ASSEYPGYEQY
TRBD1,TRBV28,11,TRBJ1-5,ASSSDRGHLPD
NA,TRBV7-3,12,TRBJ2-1,ASSLSQGGDEQF
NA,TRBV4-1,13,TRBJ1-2,ASSQGMDSIYGYT
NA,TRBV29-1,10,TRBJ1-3,SVDISGNTIY
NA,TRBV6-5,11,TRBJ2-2,ASIQANTGELF
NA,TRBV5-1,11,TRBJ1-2,ASSPDSLGGYT
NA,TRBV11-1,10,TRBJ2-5,ASSSPGGSQY
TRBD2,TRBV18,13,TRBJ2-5,ASSPRTSAQETQY